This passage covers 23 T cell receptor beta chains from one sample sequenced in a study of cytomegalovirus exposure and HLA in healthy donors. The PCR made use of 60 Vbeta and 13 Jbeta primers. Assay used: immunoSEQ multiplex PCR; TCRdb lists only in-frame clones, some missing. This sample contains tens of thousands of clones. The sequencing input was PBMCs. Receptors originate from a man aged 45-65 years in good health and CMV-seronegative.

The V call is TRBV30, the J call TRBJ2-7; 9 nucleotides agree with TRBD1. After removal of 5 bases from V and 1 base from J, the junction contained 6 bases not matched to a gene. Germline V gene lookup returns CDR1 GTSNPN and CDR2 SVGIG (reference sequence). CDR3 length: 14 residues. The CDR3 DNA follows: TGTGCCTGGCACAGGGGGCAGGGATCCTACGAGCAGTACTTC. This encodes CAWHRGQGSYEQYF.

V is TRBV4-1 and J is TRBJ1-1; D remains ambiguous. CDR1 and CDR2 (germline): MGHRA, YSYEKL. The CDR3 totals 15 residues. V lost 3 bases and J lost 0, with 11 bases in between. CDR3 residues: CASSHNRGLNTEAFF. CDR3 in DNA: TGCGCCAGCAGCCACAACCGGGGTTTGAACACTGAAGCTTTCTTT.

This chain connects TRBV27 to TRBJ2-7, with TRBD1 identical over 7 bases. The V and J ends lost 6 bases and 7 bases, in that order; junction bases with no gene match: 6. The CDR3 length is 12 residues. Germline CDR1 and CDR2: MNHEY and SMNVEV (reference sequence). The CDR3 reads CASSHRGYEQYF. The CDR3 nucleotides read TGTGCCAGCAGCCACAGGGGTTATGAGCAGTACTTC.

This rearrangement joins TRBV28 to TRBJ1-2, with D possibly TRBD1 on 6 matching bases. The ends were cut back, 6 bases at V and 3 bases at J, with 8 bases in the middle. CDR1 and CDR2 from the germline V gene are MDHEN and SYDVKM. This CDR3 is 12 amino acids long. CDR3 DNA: TGTGCCAGCAGGCAGGGGCACTATGGCTACACCTTC. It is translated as CASRQGHYGYTF.

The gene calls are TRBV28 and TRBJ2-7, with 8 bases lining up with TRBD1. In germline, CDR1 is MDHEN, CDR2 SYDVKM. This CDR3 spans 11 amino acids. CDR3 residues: CVPGQVWEQYF. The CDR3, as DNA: TGTGTCCCGGGACAGGTCTGGGAGCAGTACTTC.

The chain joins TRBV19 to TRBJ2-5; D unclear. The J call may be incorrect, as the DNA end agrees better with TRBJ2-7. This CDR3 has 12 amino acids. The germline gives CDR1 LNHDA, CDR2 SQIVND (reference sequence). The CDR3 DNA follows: TGTGCCAGTAGTCGGCCGAACTACGAGCAGTACTTC. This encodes CASSRPNYEQYF.

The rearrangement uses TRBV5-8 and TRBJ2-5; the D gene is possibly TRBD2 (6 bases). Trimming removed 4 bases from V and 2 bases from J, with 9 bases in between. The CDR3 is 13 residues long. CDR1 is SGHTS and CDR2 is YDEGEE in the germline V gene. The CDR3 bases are TGTGCCAGCAGCCTGGGACTTCAAGAGACCCAGTACTTC. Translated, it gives CASSLGLQETQYF.

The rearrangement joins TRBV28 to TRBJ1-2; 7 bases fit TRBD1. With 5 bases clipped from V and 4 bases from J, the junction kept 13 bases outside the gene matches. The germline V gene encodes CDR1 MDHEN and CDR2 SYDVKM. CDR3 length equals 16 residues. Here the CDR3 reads CASSPPQGRTLYGYTF. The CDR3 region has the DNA TGTGCCAGCAGTCCCCCACAGGGGAGAACCCTCTATGGCTACACCTTC.

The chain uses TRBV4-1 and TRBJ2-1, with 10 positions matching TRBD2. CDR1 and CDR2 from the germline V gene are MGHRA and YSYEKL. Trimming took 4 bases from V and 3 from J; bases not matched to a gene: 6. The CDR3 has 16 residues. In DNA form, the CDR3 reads TGCGCCAGCAGCCGGCAGCGGGGGGGAAACTACAATGAGCAGTTCTTC. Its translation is CASSRQRGGNYNEQFF.

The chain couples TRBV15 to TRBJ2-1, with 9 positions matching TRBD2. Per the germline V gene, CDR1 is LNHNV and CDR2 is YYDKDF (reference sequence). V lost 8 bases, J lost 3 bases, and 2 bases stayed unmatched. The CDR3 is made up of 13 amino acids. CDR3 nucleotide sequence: TGTGCCACCGGGACTAGCCGCTACAATGAGCAGTTCTTC. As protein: CATGTSRYNEQFF.

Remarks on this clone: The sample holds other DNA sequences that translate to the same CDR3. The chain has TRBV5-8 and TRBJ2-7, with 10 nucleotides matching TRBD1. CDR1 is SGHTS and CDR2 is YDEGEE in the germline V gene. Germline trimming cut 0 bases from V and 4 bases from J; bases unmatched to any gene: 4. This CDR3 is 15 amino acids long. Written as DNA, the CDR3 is TGTGCCAGCAGCTTGGGGACAGGGGGGCTTTACGAGCAGTACTTC. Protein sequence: CASSLGTGGLYEQYF.

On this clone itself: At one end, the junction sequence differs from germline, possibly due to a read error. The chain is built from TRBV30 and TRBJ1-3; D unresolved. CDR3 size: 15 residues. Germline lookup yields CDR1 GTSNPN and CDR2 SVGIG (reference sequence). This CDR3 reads CAGSVLGRPGNTIYF. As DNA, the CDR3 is TGTGCCGGGAGTGTACTAGGGCGACCCGGAAACACCATATATTTT.

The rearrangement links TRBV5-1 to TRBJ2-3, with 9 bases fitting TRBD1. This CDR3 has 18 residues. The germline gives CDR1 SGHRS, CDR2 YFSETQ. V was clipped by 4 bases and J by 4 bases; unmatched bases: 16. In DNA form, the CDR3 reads TGCGCCAGCAGCCAGGATACATACAGGGGGCTTTCGGCAGATACGCAGTATTTT. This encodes CASSQDTYRGLSADTQYF.

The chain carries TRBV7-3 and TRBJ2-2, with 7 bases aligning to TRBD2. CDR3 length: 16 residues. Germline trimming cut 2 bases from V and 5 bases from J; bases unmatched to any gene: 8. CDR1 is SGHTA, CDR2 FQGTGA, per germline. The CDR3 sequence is CASSLLYRGVTGELFF. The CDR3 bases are TGTGCCAGCAGCTTACTGTATCGGGGGGTGACCGGGGAGCTGTTTTTT.

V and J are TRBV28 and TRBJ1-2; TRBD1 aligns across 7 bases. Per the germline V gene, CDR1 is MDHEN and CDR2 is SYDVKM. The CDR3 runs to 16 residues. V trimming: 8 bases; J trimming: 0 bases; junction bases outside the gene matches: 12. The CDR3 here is CASLTFGTAANYGYTF. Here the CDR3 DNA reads TGTGCCAGCCTAACCTTTGGGACAGCAGCTAACTATGGCTACACCTTC.

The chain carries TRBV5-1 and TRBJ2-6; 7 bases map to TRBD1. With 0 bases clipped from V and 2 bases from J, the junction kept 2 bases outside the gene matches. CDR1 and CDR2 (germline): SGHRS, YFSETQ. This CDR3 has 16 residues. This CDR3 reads CASSLGQGAGANVLTF. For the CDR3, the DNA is TGCGCCAGCAGCTTGGGACAGGGTGCTGGGGCCAACGTCCTGACTTTC.

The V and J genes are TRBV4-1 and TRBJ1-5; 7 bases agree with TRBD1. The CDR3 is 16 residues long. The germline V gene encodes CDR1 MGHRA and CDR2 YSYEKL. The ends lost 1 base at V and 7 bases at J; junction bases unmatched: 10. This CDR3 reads CASSQGSAGGWQPQHF. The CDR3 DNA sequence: TGCGCCAGCAGCCAAGGGTCGGCAGGGGGATGGCAGCCCCAGCATTTT.

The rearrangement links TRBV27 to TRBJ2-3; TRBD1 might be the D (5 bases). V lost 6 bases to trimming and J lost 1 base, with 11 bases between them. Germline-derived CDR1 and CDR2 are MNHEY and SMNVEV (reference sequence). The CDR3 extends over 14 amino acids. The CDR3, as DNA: TGTGCCAGCAGAATAATAGGGGGCACAGATACGCAGTATTTT. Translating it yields CASRIIGGTDTQYF.

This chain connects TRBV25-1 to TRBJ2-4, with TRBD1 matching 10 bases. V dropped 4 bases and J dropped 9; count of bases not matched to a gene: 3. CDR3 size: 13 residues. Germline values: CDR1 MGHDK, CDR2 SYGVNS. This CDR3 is CASSGQGAVIQYF. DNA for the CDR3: TGTGCCAGCAGTGGACAGGGGGCCGTCATTCAGTACTTC.

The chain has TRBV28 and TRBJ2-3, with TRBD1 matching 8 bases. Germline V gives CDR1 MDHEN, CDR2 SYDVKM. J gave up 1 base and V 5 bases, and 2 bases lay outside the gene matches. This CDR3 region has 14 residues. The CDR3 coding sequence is TGTGCCAGCAGTCCGGGACAGGGCACAGATACGCAGTATTTT. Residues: CASSPGQGTDTQYF.

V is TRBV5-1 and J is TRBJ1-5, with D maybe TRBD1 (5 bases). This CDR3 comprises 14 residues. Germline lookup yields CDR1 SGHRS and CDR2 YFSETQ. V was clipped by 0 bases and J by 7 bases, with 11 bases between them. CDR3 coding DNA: TGCGCCAGCAGCTTGGGGCAGGGAGGACAGCCCCAGCATTTT. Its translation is CASSLGQGGQPQHF.

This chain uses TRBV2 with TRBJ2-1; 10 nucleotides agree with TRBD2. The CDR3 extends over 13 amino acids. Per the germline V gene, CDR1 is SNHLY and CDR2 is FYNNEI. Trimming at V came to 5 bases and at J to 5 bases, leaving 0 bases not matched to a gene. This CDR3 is CASSTSGDNEQFF. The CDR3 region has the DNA TGTGCCAGCAGTACTAGCGGGGACAATGAGCAGTTCTTC. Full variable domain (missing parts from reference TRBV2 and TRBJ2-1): EPEVTQTPSHQVTQMGQEVILRCVPISNHLYFYWYRQILGQKVEFLVSFYNNEISEKSEIFDDQFSVERPDGSNFTLKIRSTKLEDSAMYFCASSTSGDNEQFFGPGTRLTVL.

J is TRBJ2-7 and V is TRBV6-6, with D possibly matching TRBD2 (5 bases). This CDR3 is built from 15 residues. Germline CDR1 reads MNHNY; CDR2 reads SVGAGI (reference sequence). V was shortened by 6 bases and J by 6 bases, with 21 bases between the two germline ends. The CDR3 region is CASRPLPGLAPEQYF. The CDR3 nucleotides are TGTGCCAGCAGACCCCTACCGGGATTAGCTCCCGAGCAGTACTTC.